The 24 T cell receptor beta chains listed next were all sequenced from one sample in a study of regulatory T cells in long-lasting Graves disease. Arm-PCR of CDR3 regions with iRepertoire HTBI primers generated TCR beta libraries. One entry per CDR3 protein results from TCRdb running MiXCR on the multiplex PCR reads. The data show roughly 700,000 distinct CDR3 sequences, 30% seen once. The time point here: persistent/refractory GD, antithyroid drugs over 5 years with positive TRAb. Scientists built the TCR library using RNA that was extracted from PBMCs. The source material was peripheral blood mononuclear cells (PBMCs), sampled when the disease was refractory, from a patient treated with antithyroid drugs. All receptors come from a female donor with Graves disease.

This clonotype was detected only a few times. The chain uses TRBV12-3 or TRBV12-4 and TRBJ1-5; TRBD1 matches at 9 bases. The CDR3 is 17 residues long. After removal of 1 base from V and 1 base from J, the junction contained 5 bases not matched to a gene. CDR3 amino acids: CASSLVRGTGSNQPQHF. In nucleotides, the CDR3 is TGTGCCAGCAGTTTAGTACGGGGGACAGGGAGCAATCAGCCCCAGCATTTT.

The chain recombines TRBV30 with TRBJ1-4; D is unclear. The CDR3 sequence is 12 residues long. Germline CDR1 reads GTSNPN; CDR2 reads SVGIG (reference sequence). V was cut by 3 bases and J by 8 bases, with 10 bases left in between. CDR3 coding DNA: TGTGCCTGGAGCCCAGCAGGAGAAAAACTGTTTTTT. It codes for CAWSPAGEKLFF.

This clonotype was recorded many times. CDR3 DNA: TGTGCCAGCAGCCGAACACAGGGAAATGAAAAACTGTTTTTT. Its protein product is CASSRTQGNEKLFF. V and J are TRBV12-3 or TRBV12-4 and TRBJ1-4; maybe TRBD1 (6 bases). V was pared by 6 bases and J by 5 bases, with 13 bases between. This CDR3 region has 14 residues.

The chain employs TRBV5-1 and TRBJ1-1, with TRBD1 matching 7 bases. Germline-derived CDR1 and CDR2 are SGHRS and YFSETQ. V trimming: 1 base; J trimming: 4 bases; junction bases outside the gene matches: 7. This CDR3 contains 15 residues. Here the CDR3 DNA reads TGCGCCAGCAGCTTGTGGGGCAGGGGGGGCACTGAAGCTTTCTTT. Its protein product is CASSLWGRGGTEAFF.

This clonotype was recorded at least ten times. This chain uses TRBV28 with TRBJ1-2; D gene unclear. Germline V gives CDR1 MDHEN, CDR2 SYDVKM. CDR3 length equals 15 residues. Trimming cost V 10 bases and J 0 bases, with 18 bases left between them. Here the CDR3 reads CAIKTSGVANYGYTF. Written as DNA, the CDR3 is TGTGCCATCAAAACTTCAGGTGTAGCTAACTATGGCTACACCTTC.

V is TRBV29-1 and J is TRBJ1-1, with TRBD1 as a possible D gene (5 bases). The CDR3 has 13 residues. Trimming took off 5 bases at V and 4 bases at J, with 14 bases between the two ends. Looked up from germline, CDR1 is SQVTM and CDR2 is ANQGSEA. CDR3 region: CSVLGPTATEAFF. Here the CDR3 DNA reads TGCAGCGTTTTGGGGCCAACGGCCACTGAAGCTTTCTTT.

The J gene is TRBJ2-7, the V gene TRBV11-2; 8 positions match TRBD2. Germline trimming cut 5 bases from V and 2 bases from J; bases unmatched to any gene: 8. The CDR3 is made up of 15 amino acids. CDR1 SGHAT and CDR2 FQNNGV come from the germline V gene. For the CDR3, the DNA is TGTGCCAGCAGCCCCTTAGCGGGACTCGCCTACGAGCAGTACTTC. Translating it yields CASSPLAGLAYEQYF.

This chain links TRBV6-1 with TRBJ1-3; no firm D call. The ends were cut back, 2 bases at V and 0 bases at J, with 14 bases in the middle. This CDR3 has 17 residues. Germline values: CDR1 MNHNS, CDR2 SASEGT. The CDR3 loop reads CASSEFSVGSSGNTIYF. In DNA, the CDR3 is TGTGCCAGCAGTGAATTCTCAGTCGGAAGCTCTGGAAACACCATATATTTT.

The table lists this clonotype with a few counts. In DNA, the CDR3 is TGTGCCAGCAGCGAACCCAACAGGGGATATGGCTACACCTTC. Its protein product is CASSEPNRGYGYTF. This chain links TRBV2 with TRBJ1-2; 7 bases agree with TRBD1. The CDR3 sequence is 14 residues long. CDR1 is SNHLY, CDR2 FYNNEI, per germline. The trim removed 6 bases at V and 5 bases at J, leaving 9 bases unmatched.

This clonotype was found a few times. The chain carries TRBV29-1 and TRBJ2-4; TRBD2 agrees at 9 bases. The CDR3 runs 12 residues. Trimming removed 6 bases from V and 8 bases from J; junction bases left unmatched: 5. The V gene's germline CDR1 is SQVTM and CDR2 ANQGSEA. In DNA, the CDR3 is TGCAGCGTGGGACTAGCTGGGGACATTCAGTACTTC. It is translated as CSVGLAGDIQYF.

This clonotype came up many times. The CDR3 reads CASGTRQETQYF. The DNA of the CDR3 is TGTGCCTCAGGGACACGACAAGAGACCCAGTACTTC. The chain has TRBV30 and TRBJ2-5; D perhaps matches TRBD1 (6 bases). Germline V gene lookup returns CDR1 GTSNPN and CDR2 SVGIG (reference sequence). The CDR3 covers 12 residues. V was clipped by 7 bases and J by 2 bases, with 11 bases between them.

The count of this clonotype is one. The rearrangement links TRBV29-1 to TRBJ1-2, with D uncertain. Trimming took off 4 bases at V and 5 bases at J, with 8 bases between the two ends. Looked up from germline, CDR1 is SQVTM and CDR2 is ANQGSEA. The CDR3 length is 11 residues. CDR3 bases: TGCAGCGTTGGAGGAGGGTATGGCTACACCTTC. It yields the protein CSVGGGYGYTF.

The CDR3 DNA sequence: TGTGCCACCAGTGATTTGAACAGGGGGCAGGGGGCTTTCTTT. Translation gives CATSDLNRGQGAFF. The V and J genes are TRBV24-1 and TRBJ1-1; TRBD1 matches 9 bases. The CDR3 length is 14 residues. V was pared by 0 bases and J by 11 bases, with 6 bases of the junction left unmatched. Germline V CDR1 and CDR2: KGHDR, SFDVKD.

This clonotype appeared a few times. No conserved phenylalanine or tryptophan ends this CDR3, so it is likely a read error. The V and J genes are TRBV7-2 and TRBJ2-7; 12 positions match TRBD2. In germline, CDR1 is SGHTA, CDR2 FQGNSA. The CDR3 sequence is 15 residues long. Losses at the gene ends were 0 bases for V and 4 bases for J; bases not matched to a gene: 1. The CDR3 DNA sequence: TGTGCCAGCAGCTTAGCACTAGCGGGAGGTTACGAGCAGTACCTC. It specifies CASSLALAGGYEQYL.

The chain joins TRBV7-8 to TRBJ1-2; D possibly corresponds to TRBD1 (5 bases). Germline V gene lookup returns CDR1 SGHVS and CDR2 FQNEAQ. Trimming shortened V by 0 bases and J by 6 bases, and 17 bases separated the two germline ends. The CDR3 totals 16 residues. CDR3 nucleotide sequence: TGTGCCAGCAGCTTAGCAAGTACCGGGGGAGTCGATGGCTACACCTTC. Its translation is CASSLASTGGVDGYTF.

The V call is TRBV20-1, the J call TRBJ2-7; maybe TRBD1 (6 bases). The CDR3 totals 17 residues. Germline V gene sequence: CDR1 DFQATT, CDR2 SNEGSKA (reference sequence). Trimming pared 1 base from V and 5 bases from J, leaving 24 bases between. This chain's CDR3 is CSARAPGVTAPWDEQYF. CDR3 DNA sequence: TGCAGTGCTAGAGCCCCAGGGGTGACGGCCCCCTGGGACGAGCAGTACTTC.

The chain links TRBV20-1 to TRBJ1-6, with D maybe TRBD1 (5 bases). The V end lost 3 bases, the J end lost 17 bases, and 17 bases lay between the germline ends. Germline lookup yields CDR1 DFQATT and CDR2 SNEGSKA (reference sequence). CDR3 length: 12 amino acids. For the CDR3, the DNA is TGCAGTGCTAGCCGGATCCAGGGCGCCATCCACTTT. As protein: CSASRIQGAIHF.

The V call is TRBV12-3 or TRBV12-4, the J call TRBJ1-1, with D perhaps TRBD1 (6 bases). The length of the CDR3 is 14 residues. V was pared by 7 bases and J by 1 base, with 13 bases between. The chain's CDR3 is CASIKGEENTEAFF. The CDR3 coding sequence is TGTGCCAGCATCAAGGGGGAGGAGAACACTGAAGCTTTCTTT.

This clonotype appeared a few times. The chain joins TRBV28 to TRBJ2-4; 11 nucleotides agree with TRBD1. Trimming removed 6 bases from V and 8 bases from J; junction bases left unmatched: 15. The CDR3 length is 17 residues. Looked up from germline, CDR1 is MDHEN and CDR2 is SYDVKM. CDR3 amino acids: CASSLPGRGTGGYIQYF. The CDR3 region has the DNA TGTGCCAGCAGCCTACCGGGTCGGGGGACAGGGGGATACATTCAGTACTTC.

The J gene is TRBJ1-1, the V gene TRBV6-1; D is perhaps TRBD1 (6 bases). V lost 8 bases, J lost 6 bases, and 19 bases lay in between. The CDR3 totals 14 residues. Germline V CDR1 and CDR2: MNHNS, SASEGT. This chain's CDR3 is CASGLGGLISEAFF. The CDR3 bases are TGTGCCAGCGGCTTAGGGGGGTTGATCTCTGAAGCTTTCTTT.

This clonotype occurred a few times. The chain has TRBV29-1 and TRBJ1-1; 8 bases are shared with TRBD1. V lost 7 bases, J lost 4 bases, and 8 bases stayed unmatched. Germline V CDR1 and CDR2: SQVTM, ANQGSEA. CDR3 length: 13 residues. The CDR3: CSARQGPRTEAFF. The CDR3 nucleotides are TGCAGCGCTCGACAGGGGCCTCGCACTGAAGCTTTCTTT.

This clonotype was picked up many times. This sequence joins TRBV28 and TRBJ1-2, with D unresolved. The V and J ends lost 6 bases and 2 bases respectively, with 22 bases between them. This CDR3 region has 17 residues. Germline lookup yields CDR1 MDHEN and CDR2 SYDVKM. The CDR3 spells CASSPNIHSFSNYGYTF. CDR3 sequence (DNA): TGTGCCAGCAGCCCTAATATACACAGCTTTTCAAACTATGGCTACACCTTC.

This clonotype was seen more than once but under ten times. The CDR3 DNA reads TGTGCCAGCAGTTCCCCTTGGGGGGACATAACTTATAGCAATCAGCCCCAGCATTTT. Protein: CASSSPWGDITYSNQPQHF. The V call is TRBV28, the J call TRBJ1-5; possible D gene TRBD1, 6 bases. There are 19 residues in the CDR3. The germline gives CDR1 MDHEN, CDR2 SYDVKM. V lost 4 bases and J lost 0, with 22 bases in between.

The V and J genes are TRBV20-1 and TRBJ2-7; TRBD2 matches 10 bases. Germline V lookup: CDR1 DFQATT, CDR2 SNEGSKA (reference sequence). Trimming removed 4 bases from V and 4 bases from J; junction bases left unmatched: 10. There are 15 residues in the CDR3. This chain's CDR3 is CSAIRSSGSLYEQYF. As DNA, the CDR3 is TGCAGTGCTATCCGATCTAGCGGGAGTTTATACGAGCAGTACTTC.